This T cell receptor (beta chain) stems from a study of naive and memory T cell subsets (dated by TCRdb to 2017 to 2019). About the study as a whole: The figure summarizing the skin biopsy and whole blood samples listed approximately ten blood donors, 7 tuberculin skin test biopsies and 3 saline control biopsies. PCR2 was typically run as a SYBR Green qPCR and stopped at a set threshold, although low-input samples could use end-point PCR of roughly 6 cycles instead. Study-wide findings and limitations: The potential sensitivity of the RNA-based method to TCR transcript changes with T cell activation and differentiation was acknowledged.

The germline V gene yields KGHSH for CDR1 and LQKENI for CDR2. V lost 0 bases and J lost 4 bases; the stretch between them is 10 bases long. Including cysteine and phenylalanine, the CDR3 has 15 amino acids. Left in the record is the CDR3 DNA by itself, 45 bases read in frame from the first base. Library creation used UMI-ligation and nested PCR. The ligated cDNA was amplified by four rounds of PCR, in which nested alpha and beta constant region primers were used together with the SP2 primer. For the blood and skin samples, TCR RNA was reverse transcribed with SuperScript IV using primers for the alpha and beta constant regions. An oligonucleotide carrying the Illumina SP2 primer and a UMI was ligated to the cDNA 3' end using T4 RNA ligase 1. To prevent hairpin formation, the 12-nucleotide UMI was made up of two random hexamers with an eight-base spacer between them. From the second PCR onward, TCR alpha and beta chain libraries were processed separately and dual indexed for multiplexing. After pooling, the indexed libraries were analyzed by capillary electrophoresis and sequenced on either an Illumina MiSeq or NextSeq. To boost base diversity and improve cluster recognition, PhiX DNA at about 5-7.5% was spiked into the libraries. On the authors' methods: UMIs were extracted from read 2 by Demultiplexor and combined with the TCR sequence from read 1, and reads were split according to sample indices. V and J genes and V-J junctions were identified by Decombinator, which gave every TCR a five-part identifier that included V and J deletions. UMIs were used by Collapsinator to correct sequencing errors and PCR amplification heterogeneity, so that a UMI-based abundance was obtained for each TCR. CDR3Translator converted identifiers to nucleotide sequence, translated to amino acids, and extracted CDR3 regions using terminal motifs. Error-corrected counts of alpha and beta TCRs from blood and skin were compared after being normalized to the amount of input RNA. The public reads were reanalyzed by TCRdb: fastp trimming at Q25, MiXCR alignment, in-frame beta chains only. CDR3 protein duplicates are merged, each entry listing the most common genes and DNA. TCRdb, rather than the study authors, made the V and J calls. For this sample the table gives about 26,000 distinct CDR3 sequences, of which roughly 5.4% were detected only once. Together, the top ten hold around 7% of the sample.

This clonotype was observed many times. This receptor's antigen is unknown. Nothing much larger sits one base from this clone, and base qualities are not available. A robust, sensitive protocol for the amplification, sequencing and analysis of TCRs was described in the study, in which 3' ligation of a UMI-containing oligonucleotide to TCR cDNA was used. For whole blood analysis, less than 3 ml of peripheral blood was drawn from adult healthy volunteers into Tempus tubes, and RNA was extracted according to the manufacturer's instructions. Total RNA, without cell sorting, was DNase treated with RQ1 DNase before reverse transcription, targeting about 1 to 1,100 ng input. Libraries were prepared from skin biopsies and whole blood so that pipeline robustness could be tested in samples in which T cells form a minority population.

The chain is assembled from TRBV18 and TRBJ2-1; the D gene remains uncertain. The source material was blood. The clonotype comes from an adult in good health. The DNA sequence is as follows: TGTGCCAGCTCACCACCGGTTGAGTTATACAATGAGCAGTTCTTC. Its coded protein is CASSPPVELYNEQFF.